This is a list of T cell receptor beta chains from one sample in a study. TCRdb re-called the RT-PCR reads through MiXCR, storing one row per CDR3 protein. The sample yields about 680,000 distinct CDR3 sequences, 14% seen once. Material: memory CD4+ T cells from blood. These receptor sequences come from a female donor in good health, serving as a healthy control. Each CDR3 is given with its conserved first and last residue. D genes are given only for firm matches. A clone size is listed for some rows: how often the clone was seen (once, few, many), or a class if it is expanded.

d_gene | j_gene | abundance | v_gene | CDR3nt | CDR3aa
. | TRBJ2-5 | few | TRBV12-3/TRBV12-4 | TGTGCCAGCAGTTTGGGGGTGTTTAGGGGAGAGACCCAGTACTTC | CASSLGVFRGETQYF
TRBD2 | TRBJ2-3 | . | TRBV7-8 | TGTGCCAGCAGCTTACTAGCGGGATCGGGGGCAGATACGCAGTATTTT | CASSLLAGSGADTQYF
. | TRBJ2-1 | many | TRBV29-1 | TGCAGCGTTGAAGATTTGGAGGGGTTCGTATCCTACAATGAGCAGTTCTTC | CSVEDLEGFVSYNEQFF
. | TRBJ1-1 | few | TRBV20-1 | TGCAGTGCTAGTTATCTCTTAGGACAGACGAACACTGAAGCTTTCTTT | CSASYLLGQTNTEAFF
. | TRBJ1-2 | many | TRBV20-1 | TGCAGTGCCAAACCCACAGCAGTGGAAGGCTACACCTTC | CSAKPTAVEGYTF
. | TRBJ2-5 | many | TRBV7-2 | TGTGCCAGCAGCTTAGAGGGACAGCGGGCCCAGTACTTC | CASSLEGQRAQYF
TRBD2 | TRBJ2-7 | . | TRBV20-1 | TGCAGTGCTAGAGATCTGACTGGTAGCGGGGACATCGACGAGCAGTACTTC | CSARDLTGSGDIDEQYF
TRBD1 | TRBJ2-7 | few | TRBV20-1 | TGCAGTGCTAGCCCGACAGGGAACGAGCAGTACTTC | CSASPTGNEQYF
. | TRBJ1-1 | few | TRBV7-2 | TGTGCCAGCAGCGCACCGAGTACCACTGAAGCTTTCTTT | CASSAPSTTEAFF
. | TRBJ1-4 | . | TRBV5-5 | TGTGCCAGCAGCTTGCGCTTTCTGACTGCCTATAATGAAAAACTGTTTTTT | CASSLRFLTAYNEKLFF
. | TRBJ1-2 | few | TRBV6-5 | TGTGCCAGCAGGGAACGGGTGACCTATGGCTACACCTTC | CASRERVTYGYTF
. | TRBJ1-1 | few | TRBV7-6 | TGTGCCAGCAGCTTACATCCCGGACAGAAGAACACTGAAGCTTTCTTT | CASSLHPGQKNTEAFF
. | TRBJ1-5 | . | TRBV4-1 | TGCGCCAGCAGCCAAGATCCGGGGGGGAGTCAGCCCCAGCATTTT | CASSQDPGGSQPQHF
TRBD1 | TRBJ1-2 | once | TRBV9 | TGTGCCAGCAGCGTAGGGGACAGCTATGGCTACACCTTC | CASSVGDSYGYTF
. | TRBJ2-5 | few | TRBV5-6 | TGTGCCAGCAGCTTCACACGGCTCCCGACAGAGACCCAGTACTTC | CASSFTRLPTETQYF
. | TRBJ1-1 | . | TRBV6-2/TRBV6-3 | TGTGCCAGCAGCGCGCTACACAAGAACACTGAAGCTTTCTTT | CASSALHKNTEAFF
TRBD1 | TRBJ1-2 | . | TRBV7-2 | TGTGCCAGCAGCGCGCTACAGGGGTATGGCTACACCTTC | CASSALQGYGYTF